A selection of T cell receptor beta chains follows, all from one sample in a study of blood T cell repertoires in COVID-19. Produced via immunoSEQ multiplex PCR; TCRdb's table is partial and in-frame only. Altogether about 270,000 clones are present, approximately 91% being singletons, with the ten largest covering roughly 2.1%. Input material: PBMCs or T cells enriched from blood (not recorded which). All receptors come from a woman aged 40 to 55 with acute COVID-19. Each CDR3 is given with its conserved first and last residue. The order of the fields is V gene, J gene, clone size, D gene, CDR3 protein, CDR3 DNA. A D gene is named only where the DNA matches it firmly. Clone size is not always given. Where it is, it says once, few, many or a class for expanded clones.

TRBV27,TRBJ1-1,NA,TRBD1,CASSLSGVPGGRNTEAFF,TGTGCCAGCAGTTTAAGCGGCGTCCCAGGGGGCAGGAACACTGAAGCTTTCTTT
TRBV11-3,TRBJ1-1,NA,NA,CASSLDTGSTEAFF,TGTGCCAGCAGCTTGGACACAGGGTCCACTGAAGCTTTCTTT
TRBV7-2,TRBJ2-5,NA,NA,CASSLSGQEVVLETQYF,TGTGCCAGCAGCTTATCGGGTCAGGAGGTTGTGTTGGAGACCCAGTACTTC
TRBV24-1,TRBJ2-1,NA,NA,CATSDRGPVRFF,TGTGCCACCAGCGATAGGGGCCCCGTGCGGTTCTTC
TRBV5-4,TRBJ1-6,NA,NA,CASTLGGSINSPLHF,TGTGCCAGCACCCTAGGAGGGAGTATTAATTCACCCCTCCACTTT
TRBV3-1/TRBV3-2,TRBJ2-5,NA,NA,CASSPIVRGETQYF,TGTGCCAGCAGCCCGATCGTTCGCGGGGAGACCCAGTACTTC
TRBV2,TRBJ2-7,NA,NA,CASSVTYEQYF,TGTGCCAGCAGTGTAACCTACGAGCAGTACTTC
TRBV30,TRBJ1-3,NA,NA,CAWSVLVSGNTIYF,TGTGCCTGGAGTGTTCTAGTCTCTGGAAACACCATATATTTT
TRBV6-5,TRBJ2-7,NA,NA,CASTSRGARRGEQYF,TGTGCCAGCACCTCACGGGGGGCCCGGCGTGGGGAGCAGTACTTC
TRBV14,TRBJ1-1,NA,NA,CASSPLTQGTEAFF,TGTGCCAGCAGCCCCCTCACCCAGGGCACTGAAGCTTTCTTT
TRBV6-6,TRBJ1-5,NA,TRBD1,CASSLGQVGLGNQPQHF,TGTGCCAGCAGTCTTGGACAGGTTGGCCTTGGCAATCAGCCCCAGCATTTT
TRBV19,TRBJ2-5,NA,NA,CASSIGPPGGETQYF,TGTGCCAGTAGTATAGGGCCGCCAGGTGGGGAGACCCAGTACTTC
TRBV7-2,TRBJ1-5,NA,TRBD1,CASSPTGGFNQPQHF,TGTGCCAGCAGCCCTACAGGGGGCTTCAATCAGCCCCAGCATTTT
TRBV7-2,TRBJ2-3,NA,NA,CASSLALAGGGADTQYF,TGTGCCAGCAGCTTAGCGCTTGCAGGGGGAGGTGCAGATACGCAGTATTTT
TRBV5-1,TRBJ1-2,NA,NA,CASSLDIYYGYTF,TGCGCCAGCAGCTTGGACATCTACTATGGCTACACCTTC
TRBV2,TRBJ2-7,NA,NA,CASSAVFSGSYEQYF,TGTGCCAGCAGTGCGGTATTCTCTGGCTCCTACGAGCAGTACTTC
TRBV19,TRBJ1-3,few,NA,CASSVGGDGNTIYF,TGTGCCAGTAGCGTAGGGGGTGATGGAAACACCATATATTTT
TRBV6-1,TRBJ1-1,NA,NA,CASSEQQGNTEAFF,TGTGCCAGCAGTGAACAACAGGGTAACACTGAAGCTTTCTTT
TRBV10-1,TRBJ1-6,NA,TRBD1,CASSESTLTGGIPLYNSPLHF,TGCGCCAGCAGTGAGTCGACTCTAACAGGGGGTATACCCTTGTATAATTCACCCCTCCACTTT
TRBV19,TRBJ1-3,NA,TRBD1,CASTGTVTGNTIYF,TGTGCCAGTACCGGGACAGTAACTGGAAACACCATATATTTT
TRBV29-1,TRBJ1-2,NA,NA,CSVGDNSYGYTF,TGCAGCGTGGGCGATAACTCCTATGGCTACACCTTC
TRBV4-1,TRBJ1-3,few,NA,CASSQVVAPVSSGNTIYF,TGCGCCAGCAGCCAAGTTGTTGCGCCGGTGAGCTCTGGAAACACCATATATTTT
TRBV15,TRBJ1-5,NA,TRBD1,CATSSFRQGGQPQHF,TGTGCCACCAGCAGTTTTCGACAGGGGGGTCAGCCCCAGCATTTT
TRBV7-3,TRBJ1-2,many,TRBD1,CASSLDPGQGIPSF,TGTGCCAGCAGCTTAGATCCCGGACAGGGAATTCCTTCATTC
TRBV30,TRBJ1-1,NA,TRBD1,CAWSPDRAITTEAFF,TGTGCCTGGAGTCCTGACAGGGCGATCACCACTGAAGCTTTCTTT
TRBV30,TRBJ1-3,NA,TRBD1,CAWNSAGTGGNTIYF,TGTGCCTGGAACTCCGCAGGGACAGGGGGAAACACCATATATTTT
TRBV28,TRBJ2-3,NA,NA,CASTQAGWQGGTDTQYF,TGTGCCAGCACCCAAGCAGGTTGGCAGGGAGGTACAGATACGCAGTATTTT
TRBV19,TRBJ1-5,once,TRBD1,CASTDRGMSYSNQPQHF,TGTGCCAGTACGGACAGGGGGATGAGTTATAGCAATCAGCCCCAGCATTTT
TRBV18,TRBJ1-5,NA,NA,CASSQGGDQPQHF,TGTGCCAGCTCCCAGGGAGGGGATCAGCCCCAGCATTTT
TRBV7-9,TRBJ2-3,NA,TRBD1,CASSLTGTGVGDTQYF,TGTGCCAGCAGCTTAACCGGGACAGGGGTTGGAGATACGCAGTATTTT
TRBV5-4,TRBJ2-2,NA,TRBD1,CASSWRQGAGELFF,TGTGCCAGCAGCTGGCGGCAGGGGGCCGGGGAGCTGTTTTTT
TRBV10-1,TRBJ1-5,NA,NA,CATEAGRGNGPQHF,TGCGCCACCGAGGCCGGGAGGGGGAATGGGCCCCAGCATTTT
TRBV4-2,TRBJ1-2,NA,NA,CASSPSGEYVGGYTF,TGTGCCAGCAGCCCTTCGGGGGAGTACGTGGGCGGCTACACCTTC
TRBV5-8,TRBJ1-5,NA,NA,CASSPRTTRSNQPQHF,TGTGCCAGCAGCCCACGGACAACACGGAGCAATCAGCCCCAGCATTTT
TRBV7-8,TRBJ2-7,NA,TRBD2,CASSLLAASYEQYF,TGTGCCAGCAGCTTACTAGCGGCAAGCTACGAGCAGTACTTC
TRBV20-1,TRBJ1-4,NA,NA,CSAIKQGELFF,TGCAGTGCTATAAAACAGGGAGAACTGTTTTTT
TRBV6-5,TRBJ2-1,NA,TRBD1,CASTHTGTGTNEQFF,TGTGCCAGCACTCATACCGGGACAGGAACGAATGAGCAGTTCTTC
TRBV29-1,TRBJ2-3,NA,TRBD1,CSVSRGPGDTQYF,TGCAGCGTCTCCAGGGGGCCTGGAGATACGCAGTATTTT
TRBV28,TRBJ1-6,NA,NA,CASSLGGAQGSRSPLHF,TGTGCCAGCAGTTTAGGAGGGGCGCAGGGTTCACGATCACCCCTCCACTTT
TRBV2,TRBJ2-3,NA,TRBD2,CASSILAGGTDTQYF,TGTGCCAGCAGTATCCTAGCGGGGGGTACAGATACGCAGTATTTT
TRBV2,TRBJ2-1,NA,TRBD2,CASSGLAGTGNEQFF,TGTGCCAGCAGTGGACTAGCGGGGACTGGCAATGAGCAGTTCTTC
TRBV27,TRBJ1-5,NA,TRBD1,CAPSFIGTGDISNQPQHF,TGTGCCCCCTCCTTTATCGGGACAGGTGATATTAGCAATCAGCCCCAGCATTTT
TRBV6-2/TRBV6-3,TRBJ2-2,NA,NA,CASSPLAKNTGELFF,TGTGCCAGCAGTCCGCTAGCGAAGAACACCGGGGAGCTGTTTTTT
TRBV19,TRBJ2-2,NA,NA,CASSDYANTGELFF,TGTGCCAGTAGTGACTACGCGAACACCGGGGAGCTGTTTTTT
TRBV27,TRBJ2-1,NA,TRBD2,CASSLQYLAGGPDEQFF,TGTGCCAGCAGTTTACAATACCTAGCGGGGGGGCCTGATGAGCAGTTCTTC
TRBV5-1,TRBJ1-6,NA,NA,CASSLGGQNSPLHF,TGCGCCAGCAGCTTGGGAGGGCAAAATTCACCCCTCCACTTT
TRBV4-1,TRBJ1-2,once,NA,CASSPPGLNYGYTF,TGCGCCAGCAGCCCCCCAGGACTTAACTATGGCTACACCTTC
TRBV21-1,TRBJ1-1,NA,NA,CASSTRGANTEAFF,TGTGCCAGCAGCACTCGGGGGGCGAACACTGAAGCTTTCTTT
TRBV5-8,TRBJ2-5,NA,NA,CASSYGHRGETQYF,TGTGCCAGCAGCTACGGACACAGAGGAGAGACCCAGTACTTC
TRBV5-1,TRBJ2-7,NA,TRBD2,CASSQNSGRFTYEQYF,TGCGCCAGCAGCCAAAATAGCGGGAGGTTCACCTACGAGCAGTACTTC
TRBV5-6,TRBJ2-2,NA,TRBD1,CASSFGTGYNTGELFF,TGTGCCAGCAGCTTCGGGACAGGGTATAACACCGGGGAGCTGTTTTTT
TRBV10-3,TRBJ1-5,NA,NA,CAISGQINQPQHF,TGTGCCATCAGTGGACAGATCAATCAGCCCCAGCATTTT
TRBV28,TRBJ2-6,NA,TRBD1,CASSASGQTSSGANVLTF,TGTGCCAGCAGTGCTTCGGGACAGACAAGCTCTGGGGCCAACGTCCTGACTTTC
TRBV4-1,TRBJ1-2,NA,TRBD1,CASSEPTRGQYYGYTF,TGCGCCAGCAGCGAGCCCACCAGGGGGCAGTACTATGGCTACACCTTC
TRBV11-3,TRBJ2-7,once,NA,CASSLDSGGLASYEQYF,TGTGCCAGCAGCTTAGATAGTGGTGGCCTAGCCTCCTACGAGCAGTACTTC
TRBV7-6,TRBJ2-7,many,TRBD2,CASSLGYGTTYEQYF,TGTGCCAGCAGCTTAGGGTATGGGACTACATACGAGCAGTACTTC
TRBV7-2,TRBJ1-2,NA,TRBD1,CASSFGRGPGYGYTF,TGTGCCAGCAGCTTCGGCAGGGGGCCAGGGTATGGCTACACCTTC
TRBV6-5,TRBJ1-6,few,NA,CASSPWGRSPLHF,TGTGCCAGCAGCCCCTGGGGGCGTTCACCCCTCCACTTT
TRBV28,TRBJ2-6,NA,TRBD1,CASSAGGGGANVLTF,TGTGCCAGCAGTGCAGGGGGTGGTGGGGCCAACGTCCTGACTTTC
TRBV29-1,TRBJ2-5,NA,NA,CSVCLAREETQYF,TGCAGCGTTTGCCTAGCGCGCGAAGAGACCCAGTACTTC